This T cell receptor beta chain originates from a study of low-dose radiotherapy and immunotherapy resistance in tumors. Donors were dosed with nivolumab and ipilimumab; they also received aspirin, low-dose cyclophosphamide and low-dose radiotherapy. Solid tumors that lacked tumor-infiltrating lymphocytes and were advanced were present in eligible patients. First-strand cDNA used TRAV- and TRBV-specific primers, covering alpha and beta chains. A constant-region primer paired with the V-primer adapter amplified TCRs over about 19 PCR cycles. TCRdb itself ran the reads through MiXCR, one entry per CDR3 protein. The sample yields approximately 12,000 distinct CDR3 sequences, roughly 60% seen once. The germline V gene encodes CDR1 SGHRS and CDR2 YFSETQ. The CDR3 sequence is 13 residues long. V dropped 0 bases and J dropped 5 bases, with 8 bases sitting between them.

V is TRBV5-1 and J is TRBJ1-1; D unresolved. This clonotype was sampled from a human donor with advanced metastatic prostate, ovarian, gallbladder or colorectal cancer (not recorded which). This table probably holds off-target reads from a library built for another chain. CDR3 loop: CASSLAAGTEAFF. DNA for the CDR3: TGCGCCAGCAGCTTGGCCGCAGGAACTGAAGCTTTCTTT.